These T cell receptor beta chains were read from a single sample in a study of blood T cell repertoires in COVID-19. This table comes from immunoSEQ multiplex PCR, and its TCRdb copy is limited to in-frame clones, with some not included. Of approximately 260,000 clones listed, approximately 86% were seen once; the top ten hold 3.3%. Sequencing was carried out using PBMCs or T cells enriched from blood (not recorded which). The receptor set was obtained from a woman aged 40 to 50 with acute COVID-19. CDR3s include the opening cysteine and the closing phenylalanine or tryptophan. Fields, in order: D gene, J gene, clone size, V gene, CDR3 DNA, CDR3 protein. A D gene is named only where the DNA matches it firmly. Size is stated for part of the rows, as once, few or many counts, or as a class when the clone is expanded.

D gene: TRBD2
J gene: TRBJ2-7
clone size: once
V gene: TRBV29-1
CDR3 DNA: TGCAGCGTTGGGACTAGGGCGTACGAGCAGTACTTC
CDR3 protein: CSVGTRAYEQYF

D gene: TRBD2
J gene: TRBJ2-5
clone size: .
V gene: TRBV12-5
CDR3 DNA: TGTGCTAGTGGTTCCAAGGGACTAGCGGGAGGGCCCGCTCTCGAGACCCAGTACTTC
CDR3 protein: CASGSKGLAGGPALETQYF

D gene: TRBD1
J gene: TRBJ2-7
clone size: .
V gene: TRBV24-1
CDR3 DNA: TGTGCCACCAGTGACTCCGGGACAGGGGACTACTACGAGCAGTACTTC
CDR3 protein: CATSDSGTGDYYEQYF

D gene: TRBD1
J gene: TRBJ1-1
clone size: few
V gene: TRBV10-2
CDR3 DNA: TGCGCCAGCAGTGATGACGACAGGGGATTTGTAGCTTTCTTT
CDR3 protein: CASSDDDRGFVAFF

D gene: TRBD1
J gene: TRBJ2-1
clone size: .
V gene: TRBV20-1
CDR3 DNA: TGCAGTGCTAACAGGGGAGAAGAGCAGTTCTTC
CDR3 protein: CSANRGEEQFF

D gene: .
J gene: TRBJ1-4
clone size: .
V gene: TRBV27
CDR3 DNA: TGTGCCAGCAGCTTTGGCAGCGGGAATGAAAAACTGTTTTTT
CDR3 protein: CASSFGSGNEKLFF

D gene: TRBD1
J gene: TRBJ2-3
clone size: .
V gene: TRBV9
CDR3 DNA: TGTGCCAGCAGCGAGGGGGCCCGCGCTAGCACAGATACGCAGTATTTT
CDR3 protein: CASSEGARASTDTQYF

D gene: .
J gene: TRBJ2-1
clone size: .
V gene: TRBV19
CDR3 DNA: TGTGCCAGTAGTCCTACCCGGTCCTACAATGAGCAGTTCTTC
CDR3 protein: CASSPTRSYNEQFF

D gene: .
J gene: TRBJ1-2
clone size: few
V gene: TRBV29-1
CDR3 DNA: TGCAGCGTGACGGGAGGGATCTATGGCTACACCTTC
CDR3 protein: CSVTGGIYGYTF

D gene: TRBD1
J gene: TRBJ1-2
clone size: .
V gene: TRBV7-9
CDR3 DNA: TGTGCCAGCAGGTCCGGGACAGCCTATGGCTACACCTTC
CDR3 protein: CASRSGTAYGYTF

D gene: TRBD2
J gene: TRBJ2-1
clone size: .
V gene: TRBV19
CDR3 DNA: TGTGCCAGTAGTCCAGGACTAGCGGAGATAAACAATGAGCAGTTCTTC
CDR3 protein: CASSPGLAEINNEQFF

D gene: TRBD1
J gene: TRBJ1-2
clone size: .
V gene: TRBV4-1
CDR3 DNA: TGCGCCAGCAGCCCCATGGTGAGGGACAGTCATGGCTACACCTTC
CDR3 protein: CASSPMVRDSHGYTF

D gene: .
J gene: TRBJ2-1
clone size: .
V gene: TRBV18
CDR3 DNA: TGTGCCAGCTCATTAGGACAGGAGCAGTTCTTC
CDR3 protein: CASSLGQEQFF

D gene: TRBD2
J gene: TRBJ2-5
clone size: .
V gene: TRBV28
CDR3 DNA: TGTGCCAGCAGCACCCTACTAGCGGGAGTAAAAGAGACCCAGTACTTC
CDR3 protein: CASSTLLAGVKETQYF

D gene: .
J gene: TRBJ2-1
clone size: .
V gene: TRBV6-1
CDR3 DNA: TGTGCCAGCAGTGCCGGCAGACATAACAATGAGCAGTTCTTC
CDR3 protein: CASSAGRHNNEQFF

D gene: TRBD2
J gene: TRBJ2-1
clone size: .
V gene: TRBV9
CDR3 DNA: TGTGCCAGCAGCGAAACTAGCGGACTGGGCAATGAGCAGTTCTTC
CDR3 protein: CASSETSGLGNEQFF

D gene: .
J gene: TRBJ1-1
clone size: .
V gene: TRBV4-1
CDR3 DNA: TGCGCCAGCAGCCAAGTTTCAAGGGGAGGCACTGAAGCTTTCTTT
CDR3 protein: CASSQVSRGGTEAFF

D gene: TRBD1
J gene: TRBJ2-5
clone size: .
V gene: TRBV7-8
CDR3 DNA: TGTGCCAGCAGCTCCGTAAGACAGGGGGGGTTGGAGACCCAGTACTTC
CDR3 protein: CASSSVRQGGLETQYF

D gene: .
J gene: TRBJ2-1
clone size: many
V gene: TRBV5-4
CDR3 DNA: TGTGCCAGCAGCTTGCTAAACAATGAGCAGTTCTTC
CDR3 protein: CASSLLNNEQFF

D gene: .
J gene: TRBJ2-7
clone size: once
V gene: TRBV4-1
CDR3 DNA: TGCGCCAGCAGCGCCCGGGGGAGCTACGAGCAGTACTTC
CDR3 protein: CASSARGSYEQYF

D gene: TRBD1
J gene: TRBJ1-2
clone size: .
V gene: TRBV28
CDR3 DNA: TGTGCCAGCAGTTCCGCCGGACAGGGAAGGTATGGCTACACCTTC
CDR3 protein: CASSSAGQGRYGYTF

D gene: .
J gene: TRBJ1-2
clone size: few
V gene: TRBV15
CDR3 DNA: TGTGCCACCAGCAGAGAAGGGGTCCTTTATGGCTACACCTTC
CDR3 protein: CATSREGVLYGYTF

D gene: .
J gene: TRBJ2-3
clone size: .
V gene: TRBV7-3
CDR3 DNA: TGTGCCAGCAGCTTAGAGGGTTACAGGGACGCAGATACGCAGTATTTT
CDR3 protein: CASSLEGYRDADTQYF

D gene: TRBD1
J gene: TRBJ2-2
clone size: .
V gene: TRBV5-1
CDR3 DNA: TGCGCCAGCAGCTTGGACCGGTATCCGACAGGGACGAACACCGGGGAGCTGTTTTTT
CDR3 protein: CASSLDRYPTGTNTGELFF

D gene: .
J gene: TRBJ1-1
clone size: .
V gene: TRBV15
CDR3 DNA: TGTGCCACCAGCAGTCACAACATGAACACTGAAGCTTTCTTT
CDR3 protein: CATSSHNMNTEAFF

D gene: .
J gene: TRBJ2-5
clone size: few
V gene: TRBV5-1
CDR3 DNA: TGCGCCAGCAGCCCCGACCAAGAGACCCAGTACTTC
CDR3 protein: CASSPDQETQYF

D gene: TRBD1
J gene: TRBJ2-7
clone size: .
V gene: TRBV14
CDR3 DNA: TGTGCCAGCAGCCTACTCCAGACAGGGTACTACGAGCAGTACTTC
CDR3 protein: CASSLLQTGYYEQYF

D gene: TRBD2
J gene: TRBJ2-2
clone size: .
V gene: TRBV2
CDR3 DNA: TGTGCCAGCAAGGCTAGCGGGACCACCGGGGAGCTGTTTTTT
CDR3 protein: CASKASGTTGELFF